These 30 T cell receptor beta chains were sequenced from one sample in a study of T-cell reconstitution after alpha-beta-depleted transplantation in children. TCRbeta library construction was performed incorporating unique molecular identifiers. Each CDR3 protein gets one entry after TCRdb re-called the PCR reads with MiXCR. The sample lists 200,000 to 250,000 distinct CDR3 sequences, around 9.5% occurring once. The specimen comprised PBMCs from the stem cell graft donor, sampled from the stem cell graft. These receptors all come from a human donor who donated a stem cell graft to a child with acute lymphoblastic leukemia.

This clonotype was recorded a few times. This rearrangement joins TRBV6-5 to TRBJ1-3; D gene unclear. The CDR3 has 16 residues. Germline V gene sequence: CDR1 MNHEY, CDR2 SVGAGI. Between the trimmed V and J ends, which lost 2 bases and 3 bases, there was a span of 14 bases. CDR3 nucleotide sequence: TGTGCCAGCAGTTACAACAGAACAAGAATTGGAAACACCATATATTTT. Translated: CASSYNRTRIGNTIYF.

The chain links TRBV7-2 to TRBJ2-6; D is undetermined. The germline V gene encodes CDR1 SGHTA and CDR2 FQGNSA. The V and J ends lost 0 bases and 0 bases respectively, with 12 bases between them. CDR3 length: 18 amino acids. The CDR3 protein is CASSLASGLGSGANVLTF. CDR3 DNA: TGTGCCAGCAGCTTAGCGTCGGGCTTAGGCTCTGGGGCCAACGTCCTGACTTTC.

The V and J genes are TRBV25-1 and TRBJ2-6, with D possibly TRBD1 on 6 matching bases. The V and J ends lost 4 bases and 3 bases respectively, with 10 bases between them. Germline values: CDR1 MGHDK, CDR2 SYGVNS. The CDR3 is 15 amino acids. The CDR3 is CASSGRGGGANVLTF. The CDR3 region has the DNA TGTGCCAGCAGTGGCAGGGGTGGTGGGGCCAACGTCCTGACTTTC.

This clonotype was detected many times. The chain couples TRBV7-2 to TRBJ2-3; no definite D call. V dropped 0 bases and J dropped 6 bases, with 13 bases sitting between them. CDR3 length: 15 amino acids. Germline V gene data show CDR1 as SGHTA and CDR2 as FQGNSA. The CDR3 loop is CASSLAVHSSDTQYF. The CDR3 DNA follows: TGTGCCAGCAGCTTAGCGGTGCACAGCAGTGATACGCAGTATTTT.

This clonotype was seen a few times. The chain is built from TRBV6-5 and TRBJ1-5; no clear D. This CDR3 spans 16 amino acids. In germline, CDR1 is MNHEY, CDR2 SVGAGI. Trimming stripped 4 bases from V and 2 bases from J, with 15 bases between. CDR3 residues: CASSSPVNVRNQPQHF. The CDR3 nucleotides read TGTGCCAGCAGTTCCCCCGTTAATGTCCGCAATCAGCCCCAGCATTTT.

This clonotype was detected many times. V and J are TRBV7-9 and TRBJ2-1, with 11 bases lining up with TRBD1. Trimming removed 5 bases from V and 8 bases from J; junction bases left unmatched: 5. Germline V CDR1 and CDR2: SEHNR, FQNEAQ (reference sequence). The CDR3 extends over 14 amino acids. This chain's CDR3 is CASSPWDRGDEQFF. CDR3 DNA: TGTGCCAGCAGCCCTTGGGACAGGGGGGATGAGCAGTTCTTC.

In this sample, this clonotype turned up a few times. The chain uses TRBV7-9 and TRBJ1-1; D remains ambiguous. Germline-derived CDR1 and CDR2 are SEHNR and FQNEAQ (reference sequence). CDR3 length equals 18 residues. Trimming took 5 bases from V and 0 from J, leaving 22 bases between them. The CDR3 DNA follows: TGTGCCAGCAGCCTCGCCGCTACCGAGTTGGCCATGAACACTGAAGCTTTCTTT. It translates to CASSLAATELAMNTEAFF. The variable domain in full, completed from reference TRBV7-9 and TRBJ1-1, reads DTGVSQNPRHKITKRGQNVTFRCDPISEHNRLYWYRQTLGQGPEFLTYFQNEAQLEKSRLLSDRFSAERPKGSFSTLEIQRTEQGDSAMYLCASSLAATELAMNTEAFFGQGTRLTVV.

This clonotype was found many times. The chain recombines TRBV24-1 with TRBJ2-1; 7 bases are a match to TRBD2. Germline CDR1 reads KGHDR; CDR2 reads SFDVKD. Trimming removed 9 bases from V and 5 bases from J; junction bases left unmatched: 12. CDR3 length: 15 residues. CDR3: CATSPRAGVNNEQFF. The CDR3 DNA reads as TGTGCCACCTCCCCCCGGGCGGGAGTTAACAATGAGCAGTTCTTC.

This clonotype occurred many times. The V gene is TRBV29-1, the J gene TRBJ2-2; TRBD1 matches 8 bases. The junction had 6 bases not matched to a gene; V was cut back by 5 bases and J by 1 base. Germline CDR1 and CDR2: SQVTM and ANQGSEA. This CDR3 has 15 amino acids. The CDR3 region is CSVNQGAGNTGELFF. The CDR3 DNA reads as TGCAGCGTTAATCAGGGGGCGGGGAACACCGGGGAGCTGTTTTTT.

The chain uses TRBV27 and TRBJ2-1; D gene unclear. Germline CDR1 MNHEY, CDR2 SMNVEV (reference sequence). CDR3 length equals 15 residues. Trimming took 1 base from V and 4 from J, leaving 11 bases between them. In DNA form, the CDR3 reads TGTGCCAGCAGTTTATTCCCTCAGTTATACAATGAGCAGTTCTTC. Encoded protein: CASSLFPQLYNEQFF.

This chain uses TRBV7-9 with TRBJ2-2; 7 bases line up with TRBD1. The CDR3 consists of 17 residues. V gave up 5 bases and J gave up 1 base; unmatched junction bases: 10. Germline CDR1 SEHNR, CDR2 FQNEAQ (reference sequence). The CDR3: CASSSLQGPLNTGELFF. Here the CDR3 DNA reads TGTGCCAGCAGCAGCCTACAGGGGCCTTTGAACACCGGGGAGCTGTTTTTT.

Ten or more counts support this clonotype. The chain combines TRBV6-5 with TRBJ1-5; 9 nucleotides line up with TRBD1. Germline CDR1 MNHEY, CDR2 SVGAGI. Unmatched junction bases numbered 19, after V lost 7 bases and J lost 3 bases. This CDR3 is built from 19 residues. The CDR3 reads CASNWEGVGGTGINQPQHF. The CDR3 region has the DNA TGTGCCAGCAATTGGGAAGGAGTAGGGGGGACAGGGATCAATCAGCCCCAGCATTTT.

The chain is built from TRBV9 and TRBJ2-5, with TRBD1 matching over 7 bases. This CDR3 comprises 15 residues. CDR1 is SGDLS and CDR2 is YYNGEE in the germline V gene. Germline trimming cut 1 base from V and 0 bases from J; bases unmatched to any gene: 3. The CDR3 here is CASSVLTGDQETQYF. The CDR3 DNA follows: TGTGCCAGCAGCGTACTAACAGGGGACCAAGAGACCCAGTACTTC.

The chain is built from TRBV11-2 and TRBJ2-5, with TRBD2 matching 14 bases. CDR1 SGHAT and CDR2 FQNNGV come from the germline V gene. The ends lost 5 bases at V and 2 bases at J; junction bases unmatched: 16. CDR3 size: 20 residues. CDR3 nucleotides: TGTGCCAGCAGCCCACACCCCCGACTAGCGGGGGGGACACTTCAAGAGACCCAGTACTTC. This gives the protein CASSPHPRLAGGTLQETQYF.

V and J are TRBV5-6 and TRBJ2-2; 9 nucleotides align to TRBD1. The CDR3 length is 16 residues. In germline, CDR1 is SGHDT, CDR2 YYEEEE. V gave up 4 bases and J gave up 7 bases; unmatched junction bases: 11. The CDR3 nucleotides read TGTGCCAGCAGCCCTCTAGGACAGGGGAGCAGCGGGGAGCTGTTTTTT. Encoded protein: CASSPLGQGSSGELFF.

This clonotype was seen at least ten times. J is TRBJ1-5 and V is TRBV6-2 or TRBV6-3; no firm D call. Trimming removed 0 bases at V and 0 bases at J, with 9 bases between. CDR3 size: 16 residues. Per germline, CDR1 MNHEY and CDR2 SVGEGT. CDR3: CASSYSSFYSNQPQHF. CDR3 bases: TGTGCCAGCAGTTACTCGAGTTTCTATAGCAATCAGCCCCAGCATTTT.

This clonotype was found a few times. This chain connects TRBV27 to TRBJ1-1; TRBD1 matches 9 bases. V shed 5 bases, J shed 5 bases, and the junction held 9 bases outside the gene matches. This CDR3 has 15 amino acids. In germline, CDR1 is MNHEY, CDR2 SMNVEV (reference sequence). The CDR3, as DNA: TGTGCCAGCAGTCTGGGACAGGGAGGTACGACTGAAGCTTTCTTT. It specifies CASSLGQGGTTEAFF.

The chain combines TRBV7-9 with TRBJ2-7, with a tentative D call TRBD2 (6 bases). The CDR3 runs 15 residues. Germline CDR1 is SEHNR and CDR2 is FQNEAQ (reference sequence). The V and J ends lost 5 bases and 4 bases respectively, with 18 bases between them. The CDR3 DNA sequence: TGTGCCAGCAGCCATACTCTGTCGGGGGAATACGAGCAGTACTTC. This encodes CASSHTLSGEYEQYF.

V and J are TRBV6-4 and TRBJ1-1; a weak D match, TRBD1 (5 bases). CDR3 length: 15 amino acids. Germline V lookup: CDR1 MRHNA, CDR2 SNTAGT. Trimming removed 4 bases from V and 1 base from J, with 13 bases in between. The CDR3 nucleotides are TGTGCCAGCAGTGCCCGGGACGTAGGGAACACTGAAGCTTTCTTT. Amino acids: CASSARDVGNTEAFF.

This clonotype has a count of ten or more. The V call is TRBV25-1, the J call TRBJ1-2; 8 positions match TRBD1. The CDR3 extends over 15 amino acids. CDR1 is MGHDK and CDR2 is SYGVNS in the germline V gene. Losses at the gene ends were 7 bases for V and 3 bases for J; bases not matched to a gene: 10. The DNA of the CDR3 is TGTGCCAGCAATACGACGGACAGGGTTCACTATGGCTACACCTTC. This codes for CASNTTDRVHYGYTF.

This clonotype was seen more than once but under ten times. The CDR3 spells CASSLVGAASSGANVLTF. CDR3 DNA sequence: TGTGCCAGCAGCTTGGTGGGCGCGGCGAGCTCTGGGGCCAACGTCCTGACTTTC. The chain recombines TRBV5-6 with TRBJ2-6; D gene ambiguous. This CDR3 is built from 18 residues. Trimming shortened V by 0 bases and J by 0 bases, and 13 bases separated the two germline ends. CDR1 and CDR2 (germline): SGHDT, YYEEEE.

This clonotype showed up many times. The gene calls are TRBV5-1 and TRBJ2-7; 9 positions agree with TRBD1. The CDR3 is 15 amino acids. The germline V gene encodes CDR1 SGHRS and CDR2 YFSETQ. J lost 3 bases, V lost 0 bases, and 4 bases had no gene match. The DNA for the CDR3 is TGCGCCAGCAGCTTGGGGACAGGGGAGATCTACGAGCAGTACTTC. Protein: CASSLGTGEIYEQYF.

This clonotype was detected many times. The chain has TRBV7-2 and TRBJ2-3; D gene uncertain. The germline V gene encodes CDR1 SGHTA and CDR2 FQGNSA. The CDR3 consists of 13 residues. V gave up 2 bases and J gave up 2 bases, with 5 bases separating them. The CDR3 region is CASSLQTTDTQYF. The CDR3 DNA reads as TGTGCCAGCAGCTTACAGACCACAGATACGCAGTATTTT. The full variable domain, completed using reference TRBV7-2 and TRBJ2-3, is GAGVSQSPSNKVTEKGKDVELRCDPISGHTALYWYRQSLGQGLEFLIYFQGNSAPDKSGLPSDRFSAERTGGSVSTLTIQRTQQEDSAVYLCASSLQTTDTQYFGPGTRLTVL.

This clonotype was seen more than once but under ten times. This sequence joins TRBV20-1 and TRBJ2-5; 8 nucleotides align to TRBD2. Trimming at V came to 6 bases and at J to 1 base, leaving 4 bases not matched to a gene. Per the germline V gene, CDR1 is DFQATT and CDR2 is SNEGSKA (reference sequence). This CDR3 contains 13 residues. This CDR3 reads CSAPGGGQETQYF. The CDR3 DNA follows: TGCAGTGCCCCGGGGGGGGGCCAAGAGACCCAGTACTTC.

The chain carries TRBV30 and TRBJ2-3; D is perhaps TRBD2 (6 bases). Trimming cost V 3 bases and J 1 base, with 14 bases left between them. Germline V gene data show CDR1 as GTSNPN and CDR2 as SVGIG (reference sequence). The CDR3 has 15 residues. The CDR3 loop is CAWRRRSGGTDTQYF. CDR3 sequence (DNA): TGTGCCTGGAGAAGACGGTCGGGAGGCACAGATACGCAGTATTTT.

The rearrangement joins TRBV5-5 to TRBJ2-2; D not certain. The CDR3 loop spans 13 amino acids. The ends were cut back, 4 bases at V and 3 bases at J, with 7 bases in the middle. In germline, CDR1 is SGHKS, CDR2 YYEKEE (reference sequence). CDR3: CASSAQDTGELFF. DNA of the CDR3: TGTGCCAGCAGCGCCCAGGACACCGGGGAGCTGTTTTTT.

This clonotype occurred a few times. The CDR3 sequence: CSVASGGALDTDTQYF. The DNA of the CDR3 is TGCAGCGTTGCTAGCGGGGGGGCCTTAGATACAGATACGCAGTATTTT. The V and J genes are TRBV29-1 and TRBJ2-3, with 12 bases that match TRBD2. The V gene end was trimmed by 4 bases and the J gene end by 3 bases; junction bases not matched to a gene: 8. The germline V gene encodes CDR1 SQVTM and CDR2 ANQGSEA. This CDR3 is 16 amino acids long.

This clonotype has just a few counts. The chain recombines TRBV20-1 with TRBJ1-1; a possible D gene is TRBD1 (6 bases). V was clipped by 3 bases and J by 1 base, with 15 bases between them. CDR1 is DFQATT, CDR2 SNEGSKA, per germline (reference sequence). The CDR3 runs 15 residues. CDR3 coding DNA: TGCAGTGCTAGTAGGGTTGGGGGCCGGAACACTGAAGCTTTCTTT. It yields the protein CSASRVGGRNTEAFF.

The genes are TRBV20-1 and TRBJ2-1, with 11 nucleotides matching TRBD2. With 2 bases clipped from V and 7 bases from J, the junction kept 10 bases outside the gene matches. Germline CDR1 is DFQATT and CDR2 is SNEGSKA (reference sequence). The CDR3 is made up of 16 amino acids. CDR3 coding DNA: TGCAGTGCTAGATCTCACCTAGCGGGGGGTTCAAATGAGCAGTTCTTC. Translation: CSARSHLAGGSNEQFF.

This chain connects TRBV11-2 to TRBJ2-2; 8 nucleotides align to TRBD2. Germline-derived CDR1 and CDR2 are SGHAT and FQNNGV. V was pared by 3 bases and J by 4 bases, with 10 bases of the junction left unmatched. The CDR3 contains 17 residues. CDR3 in DNA: TGTGCCAGCAGCTTTAAACCATTAGCGGGGTCCACCGGGGAGCTGTTTTTT. This codes for CASSFKPLAGSTGELFF.